The sequence of this T cell receptor (beta chain) was determined in a study of T cells in Graves' hyperthyroidism and ophthalmopathy. The germline CDR1 and CDR2 sequences are DFQATT and SNEGSKA (reference sequence). J was trimmed by 2 bases and V by 0 bases; bases with no gene match: 10. The CDR3 has 16 residues. Amplified regions were TCR beta CDR3 sequences from RNA transcripts. TCR CDR3 regions were first amplified by RT-PCR with HTBI primers. TCRdb reanalysed the multiplex PCR reads using MiXCR and keeps one entry per CDR3 protein. The profile shows about 740,000 distinct CDR3 sequences, about 14% of them singletons.

The sample was blood. This rearrangement joins TRBV20-1 to TRBJ2-7; the match to TRBD1 covers 7 bases. The receptor was derived from a young woman with Graves' hyperthyroidism. The CDR3 region has the DNA TGCAGTGCTAGAGATTCCCGACAGGGATGGGCCTACGAGCAGTACTTC. The encoded protein is CSARDSRQGWAYEQYF.